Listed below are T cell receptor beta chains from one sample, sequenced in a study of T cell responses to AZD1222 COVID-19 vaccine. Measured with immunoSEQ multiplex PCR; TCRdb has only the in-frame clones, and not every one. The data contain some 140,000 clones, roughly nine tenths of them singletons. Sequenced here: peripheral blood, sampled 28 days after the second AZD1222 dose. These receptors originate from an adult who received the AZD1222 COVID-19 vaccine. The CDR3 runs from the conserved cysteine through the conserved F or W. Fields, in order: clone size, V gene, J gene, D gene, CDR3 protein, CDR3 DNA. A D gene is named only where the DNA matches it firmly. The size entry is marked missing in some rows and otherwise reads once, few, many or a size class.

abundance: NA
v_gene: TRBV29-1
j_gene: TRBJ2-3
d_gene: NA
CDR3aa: CSVRNEAEGQYF
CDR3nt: TGCAGCGTCCGAAACGAGGCAGAAGGGCAGTATTTT

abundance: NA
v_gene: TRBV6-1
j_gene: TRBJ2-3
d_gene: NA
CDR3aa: CASSEQGGAPDTQYF
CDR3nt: TGTGCCAGCAGTGAACAAGGGGGGGCCCCGGATACGCAGTATTTT

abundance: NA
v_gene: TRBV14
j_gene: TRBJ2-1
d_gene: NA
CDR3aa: CASSQGWGSYYNEQFF
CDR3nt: TGTGCCAGCAGCCAAGGGTGGGGGAGTTACTACAATGAGCAGTTCTTC

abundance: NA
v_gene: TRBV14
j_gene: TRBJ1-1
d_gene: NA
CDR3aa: CASARDWDTEAFF
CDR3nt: TGTGCCAGTGCCCGGGACTGGGACACTGAAGCTTTCTTT

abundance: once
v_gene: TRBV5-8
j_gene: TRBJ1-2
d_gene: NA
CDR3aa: CASSLVWPNYGYTF
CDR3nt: TGTGCCAGCAGCTTGGTTTGGCCTAACTATGGCTACACCTTC

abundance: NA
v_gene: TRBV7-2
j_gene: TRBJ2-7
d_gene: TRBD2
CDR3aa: CASSRIAGGAAYEQYF
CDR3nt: TGTGCCAGCAGCAGAATAGCGGGAGGTGCCGCATACGAGCAGTACTTC

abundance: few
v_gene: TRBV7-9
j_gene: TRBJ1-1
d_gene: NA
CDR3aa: CASSLEKEAFF
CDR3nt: TGTGCCAGCAGCTTAGAAAAAGAAGCTTTCTTT

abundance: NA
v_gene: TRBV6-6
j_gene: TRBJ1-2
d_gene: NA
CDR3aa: CASSYVWRKGSYGYTF
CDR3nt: TGTGCCAGCAGTTACGTCTGGCGAAAGGGTTCCTATGGCTACACCTTC

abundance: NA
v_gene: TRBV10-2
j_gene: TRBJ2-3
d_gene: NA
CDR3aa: CASSQTTLTDTQYF
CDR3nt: TGCGCCAGCAGTCAAACTACCCTCACAGATACGCAGTATTTT

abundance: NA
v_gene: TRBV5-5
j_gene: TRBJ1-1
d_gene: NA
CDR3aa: CASSLIGDTEAFF
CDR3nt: TGTGCCAGCAGCTTGATTGGGGACACTGAAGCTTTCTTT

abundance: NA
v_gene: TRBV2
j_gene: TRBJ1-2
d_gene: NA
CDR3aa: CASSEGQVYGYTF
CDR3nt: TGTGCCAGCAGTGAAGGGCAGGTTTATGGCTACACCTTC

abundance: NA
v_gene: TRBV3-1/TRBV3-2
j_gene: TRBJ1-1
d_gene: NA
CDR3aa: CASSLGAQVEAEAFF
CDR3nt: TGTGCCAGCAGCCTGGGTGCACAGGTCGAGGCTGAAGCTTTCTTT

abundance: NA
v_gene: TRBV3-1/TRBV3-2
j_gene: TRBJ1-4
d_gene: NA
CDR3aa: CASSQNPASTNEKLFF
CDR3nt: TGTGCCAGCAGCCAAAACCCAGCTTCAACTAATGAAAAACTGTTTTTT

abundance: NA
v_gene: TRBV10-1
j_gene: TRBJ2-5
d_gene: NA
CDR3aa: CASSEGRGIETQYF
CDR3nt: TGCGCCAGCAGTGAAGGAAGGGGAATCGAGACCCAGTACTTC

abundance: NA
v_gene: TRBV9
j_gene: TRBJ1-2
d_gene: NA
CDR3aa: CASSVVEGVGGYTF
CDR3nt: TGTGCCAGCAGCGTAGTCGAGGGGGTCGGAGGCTACACCTTC

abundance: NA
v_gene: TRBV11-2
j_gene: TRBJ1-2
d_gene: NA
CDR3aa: CASSLTTDGGRYGYTF
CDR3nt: TGTGCCAGCAGCCTAACCACTGATGGGGGCCGCTATGGCTACACCTTC

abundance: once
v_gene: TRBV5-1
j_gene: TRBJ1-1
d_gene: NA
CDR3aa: CASSPVAGMNTEAFF
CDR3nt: TGCGCCAGCAGCCCCGTGGCAGGGATGAACACTGAAGCTTTCTTT

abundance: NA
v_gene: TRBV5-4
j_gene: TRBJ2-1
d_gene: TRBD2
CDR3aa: CASSGPGLATYNEQFF
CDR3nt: TGTGCCAGCAGCGGACCGGGACTAGCGACCTACAATGAGCAGTTCTTC

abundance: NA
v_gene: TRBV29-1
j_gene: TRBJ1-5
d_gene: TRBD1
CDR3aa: CSVAQGGKNQPQHF
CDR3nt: TGCAGCGTTGCACAGGGGGGAAAGAATCAGCCCCAGCATTTT

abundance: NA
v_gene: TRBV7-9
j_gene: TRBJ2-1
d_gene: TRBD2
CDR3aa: CASSRGLAGEEQFF
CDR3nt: TGTGCCAGCAGCAGGGGACTAGCGGGGGAAGAGCAGTTCTTC

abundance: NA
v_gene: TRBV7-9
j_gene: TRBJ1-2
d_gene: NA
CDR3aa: CASSEPRGGNYGYTF
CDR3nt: TGTGCCAGCAGCGAACCCCGGGGGGGCAACTATGGCTACACCTTC

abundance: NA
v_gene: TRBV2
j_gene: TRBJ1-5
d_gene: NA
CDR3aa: CASGTDGGQPQHF
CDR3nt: TGTGCCAGCGGGACGGACGGGGGACAGCCCCAGCATTTT

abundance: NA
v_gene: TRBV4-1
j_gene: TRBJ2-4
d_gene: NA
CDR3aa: CASSQEMLGGRIQYF
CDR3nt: TGCGCCAGCAGCCAGGAGATGCTGGGGGGCCGAATTCAGTACTTC

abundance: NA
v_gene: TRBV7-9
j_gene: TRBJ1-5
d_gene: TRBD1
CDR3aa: CASSLGQGASQPQHF
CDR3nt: TGTGCCAGCAGCTTGGGGCAGGGGGCATCACAGCCCCAGCATTTT

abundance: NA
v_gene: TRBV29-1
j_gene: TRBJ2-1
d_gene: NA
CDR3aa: CSVEAGGFSYNEQFF
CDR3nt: TGCAGCGTTGAGGCGGGCGGTTTCTCCTACAATGAGCAGTTCTTC

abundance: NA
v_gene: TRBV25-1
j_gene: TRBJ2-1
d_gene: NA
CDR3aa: CASSPPGSASYNEQFF
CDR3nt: TGTGCCAGCAGCCCCCCGGGGAGCGCGTCCTACAATGAGCAGTTCTTC

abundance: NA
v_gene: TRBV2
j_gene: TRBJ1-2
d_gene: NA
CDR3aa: CASSEEGLGYGYTF
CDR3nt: TGTGCCAGCAGTGAGGAAGGGCTGGGGTATGGCTACACCTTC

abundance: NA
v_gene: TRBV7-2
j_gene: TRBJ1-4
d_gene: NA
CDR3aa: CASSSQSGRYSEKLFF
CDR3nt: TGTGCCAGCAGCTCCCAGAGTGGTCGGTATTCTGAAAAACTGTTTTTT

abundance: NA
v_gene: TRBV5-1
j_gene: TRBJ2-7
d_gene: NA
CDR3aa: CASSLEEVARTYEQYF
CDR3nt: TGCGCCAGCAGCTTGGAGGAGGTTGCCAGAACCTACGAGCAGTACTTC

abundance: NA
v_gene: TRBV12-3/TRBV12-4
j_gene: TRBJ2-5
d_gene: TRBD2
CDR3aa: CASSFGGTKTQYF
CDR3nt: TGTGCCAGCAGTTTCGGGGGGACTAAGACCCAGTACTTC

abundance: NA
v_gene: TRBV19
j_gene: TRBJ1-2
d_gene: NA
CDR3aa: CASSITGVTSTF
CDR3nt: TGTGCCAGTAGTATAACAGGAGTCACTAGCACCTTC

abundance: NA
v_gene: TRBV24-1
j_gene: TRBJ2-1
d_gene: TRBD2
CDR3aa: CATSASQGLAGNNEQFF
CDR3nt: TGTGCCACCAGTGCAAGTCAGGGACTAGCGGGAAACAATGAGCAGTTCTTC

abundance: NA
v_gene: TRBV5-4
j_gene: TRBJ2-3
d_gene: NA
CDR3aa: CASSLVGVYSDTQYF
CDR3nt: TGTGCCAGCAGCTTGGTGGGGGTATACTCAGATACGCAGTATTTT

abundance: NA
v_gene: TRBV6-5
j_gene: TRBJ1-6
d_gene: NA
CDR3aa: CASSSPVHPLHF
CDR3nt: TGTGCCAGCAGTTCCCCAGTGCATCCCCTCCACTTT

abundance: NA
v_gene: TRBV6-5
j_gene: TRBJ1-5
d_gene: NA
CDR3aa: CASSWDSNQPQHF
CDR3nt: TGTGCCAGCAGTTGGGACAGCAATCAGCCCCAGCATTTT

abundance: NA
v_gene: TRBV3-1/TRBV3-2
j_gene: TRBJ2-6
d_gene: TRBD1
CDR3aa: CASSPTVGGAGANVLTF
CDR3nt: TGTGCCAGCAGCCCAACGGTAGGGGGCGCTGGGGCCAACGTCCTGACTTTC

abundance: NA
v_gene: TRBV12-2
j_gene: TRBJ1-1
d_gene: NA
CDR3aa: CASRLGRQHMNTEAFF
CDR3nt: TGTGCAAGTCGCTTAGGGAGACAGCACATGAACACTGAAGCTTTCTTT

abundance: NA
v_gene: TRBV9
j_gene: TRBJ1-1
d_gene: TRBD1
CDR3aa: CASSYRGWGTEAFF
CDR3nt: TGTGCCAGCAGCTACAGGGGATGGGGGACTGAAGCTTTCTTT

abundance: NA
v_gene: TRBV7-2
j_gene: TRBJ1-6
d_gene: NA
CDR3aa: CASSFTGSTESPLHF
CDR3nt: TGTGCCAGCAGCTTCACAGGGAGTACGGAATCACCCCTCCACTTT

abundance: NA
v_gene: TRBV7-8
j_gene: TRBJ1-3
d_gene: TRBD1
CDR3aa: CASSFDRGTSGNTIYF
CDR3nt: TGTGCCAGCAGCTTTGACAGGGGGACCTCTGGAAACACCATATATTTT

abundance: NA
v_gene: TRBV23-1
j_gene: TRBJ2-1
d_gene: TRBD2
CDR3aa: CASSQPPLLAGGKWKQFF
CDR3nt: TGCGCCAGCAGTCAACCCCCCCTACTAGCGGGGGGGAAATGGAAGCAGTTCTTC

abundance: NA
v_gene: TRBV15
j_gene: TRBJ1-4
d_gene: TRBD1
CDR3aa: CATSSRQGAYEKLFF
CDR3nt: TGTGCCACCAGCAGCAGACAGGGGGCTTATGAAAAACTGTTTTTT

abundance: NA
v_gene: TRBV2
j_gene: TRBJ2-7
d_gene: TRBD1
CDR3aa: CASSRDRGGDEQYF
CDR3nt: TGTGCCAGCAGCCGGGACAGGGGAGGAGACGAGCAGTACTTC

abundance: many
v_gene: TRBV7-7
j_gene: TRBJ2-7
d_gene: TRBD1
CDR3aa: CASSPLGQGADEQYF
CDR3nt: TGTGCCAGCAGTCCTCTCGGACAGGGGGCTGACGAGCAGTACTTC

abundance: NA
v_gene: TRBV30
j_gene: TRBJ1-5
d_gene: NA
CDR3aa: CAASAGGNQPQHF
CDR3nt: TGTGCCGCCTCCGCCGGGGGTAATCAGCCCCAGCATTTT

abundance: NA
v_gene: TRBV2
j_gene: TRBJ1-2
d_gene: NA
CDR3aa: CASSETPAGLYGYTF
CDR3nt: TGTGCCAGCAGTGAAACCCCCGCAGGCCTCTATGGCTACACCTTC

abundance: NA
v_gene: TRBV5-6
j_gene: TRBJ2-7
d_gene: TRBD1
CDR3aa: CASSPWTGGYEQYF
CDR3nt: TGTGCCAGCAGCCCCTGGACAGGGGGCTACGAGCAGTACTTC

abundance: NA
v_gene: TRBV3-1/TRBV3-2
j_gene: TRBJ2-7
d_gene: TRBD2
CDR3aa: CASSQWGTSNYEQYF
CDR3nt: TGTGCCAGCAGCCAATGGGGGACTAGCAACTACGAGCAGTACTTC

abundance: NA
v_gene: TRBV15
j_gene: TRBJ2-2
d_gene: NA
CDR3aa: CATSLHRVPTGELFF
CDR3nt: TGTGCCACCAGCCTCCACAGGGTCCCCACCGGGGAGCTGTTTTTT

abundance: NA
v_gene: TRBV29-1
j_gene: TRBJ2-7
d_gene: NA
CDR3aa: CSVDPGTDEQYF
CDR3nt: TGCAGCGTTGACCCAGGAACTGACGAGCAGTACTTC

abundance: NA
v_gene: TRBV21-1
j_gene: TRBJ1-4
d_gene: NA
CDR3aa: CATHRLCRSEKLFF
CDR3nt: TGTGCCACACACAGGCTCTGCCGTTCGGAAAAACTGTTTTTT

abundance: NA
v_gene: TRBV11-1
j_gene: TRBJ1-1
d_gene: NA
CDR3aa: CASSLARDTEAFF
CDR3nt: TGTGCCAGCAGCTTAGCCCGGGACACTGAAGCTTTCTTT

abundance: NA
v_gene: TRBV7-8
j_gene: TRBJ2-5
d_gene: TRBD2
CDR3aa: CASSTRLAISFEYF
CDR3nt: TGTGCCAGCAGCACCCGACTAGCTATTTCCTTTGAGTACTTC

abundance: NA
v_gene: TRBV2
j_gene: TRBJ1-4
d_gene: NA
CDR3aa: CADGQSNEKLFF
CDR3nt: TGTGCGGACGGACAGTCGAATGAAAAACTGTTTTTT